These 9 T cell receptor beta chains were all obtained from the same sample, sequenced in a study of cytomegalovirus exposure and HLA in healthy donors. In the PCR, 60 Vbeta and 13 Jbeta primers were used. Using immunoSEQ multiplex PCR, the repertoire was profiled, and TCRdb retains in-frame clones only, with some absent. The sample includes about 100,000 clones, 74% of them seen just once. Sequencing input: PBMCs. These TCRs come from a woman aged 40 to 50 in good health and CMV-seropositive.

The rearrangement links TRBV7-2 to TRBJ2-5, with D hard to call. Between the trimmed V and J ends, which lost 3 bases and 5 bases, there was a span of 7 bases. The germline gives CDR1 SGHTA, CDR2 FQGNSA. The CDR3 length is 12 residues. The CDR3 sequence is CASSFIRETQYF. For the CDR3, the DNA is TGTGCCAGCAGCTTTATTCGTGAGACCCAGTACTTC.

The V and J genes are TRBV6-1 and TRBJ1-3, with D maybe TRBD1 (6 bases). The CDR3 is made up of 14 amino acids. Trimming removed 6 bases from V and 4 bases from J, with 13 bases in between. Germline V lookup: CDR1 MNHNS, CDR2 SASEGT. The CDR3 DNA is TGTGCCAGCAGGTTACAGGGATCCGGAAACACCATATATTTT. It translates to CASRLQGSGNTIYF.

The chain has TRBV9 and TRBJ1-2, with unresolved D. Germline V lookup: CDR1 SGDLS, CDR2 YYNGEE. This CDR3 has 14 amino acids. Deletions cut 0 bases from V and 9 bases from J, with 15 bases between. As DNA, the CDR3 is TGTGCCAGCAGCGTAGGGCAAGAAATCTTCCGCTACACCTTC. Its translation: CASSVGQEIFRYTF.

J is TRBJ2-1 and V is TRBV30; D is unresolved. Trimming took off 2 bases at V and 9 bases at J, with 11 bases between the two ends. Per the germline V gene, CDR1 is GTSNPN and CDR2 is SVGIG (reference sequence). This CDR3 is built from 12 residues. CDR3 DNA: TGTGCCTGGAGTTCCCCTTCGGGTGAGCAGTTCTTC. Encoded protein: CAWSSPSGEQFF.

CDR3 nucleotides: TGTGCCAGCAGCTCGCACTGGAACAGGCAGCCCCAGCATTTT. Amino acid sequence: CASSSHWNRQPQHF. The rearrangement joins TRBV11-2 to TRBJ1-5; the D gene is possibly TRBD1 (5 bases). Trimming cost V 4 bases and J 7 bases, with 14 bases left between them. The CDR3 has 14 residues. Germline CDR1 is SGHAT and CDR2 is FQNNGV.

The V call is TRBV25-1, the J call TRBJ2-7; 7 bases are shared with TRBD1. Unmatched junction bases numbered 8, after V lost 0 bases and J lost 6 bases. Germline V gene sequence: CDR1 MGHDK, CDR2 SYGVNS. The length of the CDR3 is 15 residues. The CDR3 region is CASSEYGRQGSEQYF. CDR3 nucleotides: TGTGCCAGCAGTGAATATGGGAGACAGGGCTCCGAGCAGTACTTC.

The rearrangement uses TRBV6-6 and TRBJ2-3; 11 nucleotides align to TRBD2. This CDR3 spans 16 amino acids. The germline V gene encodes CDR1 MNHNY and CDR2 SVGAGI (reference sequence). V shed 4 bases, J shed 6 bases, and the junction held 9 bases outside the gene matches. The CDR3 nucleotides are TGTGCCAGCAGTTCTAGCGGGGGGCTAGGGGGTGATACGCAGTATTTT. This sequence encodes CASSSSGGLGGDTQYF.

The chain's CDR3 is CASSPQGSGANVLTF. In DNA, the CDR3 is TGTGCCAGCAGCCCCCAGGGTTCCGGGGCCAACGTCCTGACTTTC. This chain joins TRBV5-6 and TRBJ2-6; a weak D match, TRBD1 (5 bases). The CDR3 sequence is 15 residues long. CDR1 and CDR2 (germline): SGHDT, YYEEEE. V was clipped by 4 bases and J by 4 bases, with 12 bases between them.

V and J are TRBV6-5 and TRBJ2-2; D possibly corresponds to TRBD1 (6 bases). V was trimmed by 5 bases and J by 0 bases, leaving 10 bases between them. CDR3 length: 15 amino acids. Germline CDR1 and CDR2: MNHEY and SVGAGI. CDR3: CASSPGTTNTGELFF. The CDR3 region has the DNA TGTGCCAGCAGTCCCGGGACAACGAACACCGGGGAGCTGTTTTTT.